The 25 T cell receptor beta chains below come from one sample, sequenced in a study of naive and memory T cell subsets. Two oligonucleotides, mixed equimolar, formed the beta constant-region primer covering TRBC1 and TRBC2. The ligated cDNA underwent four PCR rounds using SP2 and nested alpha and beta constant-region primers. TCRdb ran MiXCR on the UMI-ligation and nested PCR reads and lists one entry per CDR3 protein. The sample carries some 31,000 distinct CDR3 sequences, about 18% recorded once. What was sequenced was effector memory CD4+ T cells from blood. The subset was: effector memory, CD45RA- CD27-. The receptor set was obtained from a human donor in good health.

The chain recombines TRBV29-1 with TRBJ2-1; TRBD2 matches 7 bases. This CDR3 comprises 14 residues. The J segment lost 4 bases and the V segment lost 6 bases, leaving 9 bases of the junction unmatched. Germline CDR1 reads SQVTM; CDR2 reads ANQGSEA. The CDR3 protein is CSVDAGGGYNEQFF. CDR3 nucleotide sequence: TGCAGCGTGGACGCCGGCGGGGGTTACAATGAGCAGTTCTTC.

This clonotype was seen at least ten times. The J gene is TRBJ2-3, the V gene TRBV28, with D perhaps matching TRBD1 (6 bases). Germline V gene lookup returns CDR1 MDHEN and CDR2 SYDVKM. The V and J ends lost 7 bases and 2 bases respectively, with 13 bases between them. This CDR3 contains 14 residues. The CDR3 bases are TGTGCCAGCACCAGGGGCGGTAACACAGATACGCAGTATTTT. Amino acids: CASTRGGNTDTQYF.

The chain recombines TRBV28 with TRBJ1-5; D is ambiguous. CDR3 length equals 13 residues. Trimming removed 6 bases from V and 4 bases from J, with 10 bases in between. Germline CDR1 is MDHEN and CDR2 is SYDVKM. CDR3 sequence: CASRPVSNQPQHF. The DNA for the CDR3 is TGTGCCAGCAGGCCCGTTTCAAATCAGCCCCAGCATTTT. Full variable domain (outside the CDR3, taken from reference TRBV28 and TRBJ1-5): DVKVTQSSRYLVKRTGEKVFLECVQDMDHENMFWYRQDPGLGLRLIYFSYDVKMKEKGDIPEGYSVSREKKERFSLILESASTNQTSMYLCASRPVSNQPQHFGDGTRLSIL.

In this sample, this clonotype turned up a few times. V and J are TRBV20-1 and TRBJ2-1; the D is unclear. The CDR3 covers 12 residues. V lost 6 bases to trimming and J lost 7 bases, with 13 bases between them. Looked up from germline, CDR1 is DFQATT and CDR2 is SNEGSKA (reference sequence). The DNA for the CDR3 is TGCAGTGCCAGAAGCCGCAGGAATGAGCAGTTCTTC. As protein: CSARSRRNEQFF.

This clonotype is medium-sized by share. The rearrangement uses TRBV30 and TRBJ2-5; no clear D. The germline V gene encodes CDR1 GTSNPN and CDR2 SVGIG (reference sequence). V gave up 5 bases and J gave up 4 bases, with 8 bases separating them. CDR3 size: 11 residues. This CDR3 is CAWAHAETQYF. DNA for the CDR3: TGTGCCTGGGCCCACGCAGAGACCCAGTACTTC.

Only a few counts were recorded for this clonotype. V is TRBV28 and J is TRBJ2-5, with 7 nucleotides matching TRBD1. The CDR3 is made up of 14 amino acids. The germline V gene encodes CDR1 MDHEN and CDR2 SYDVKM. Unmatched junction bases numbered 8, after V lost 6 bases and J lost 4 bases. The CDR3 is CASRPGTVGETQYF. CDR3 nucleotides: TGTGCCAGCAGACCCGGGACAGTAGGAGAGACCCAGTACTTC.

This chain links TRBV18 with TRBJ2-7; 7 bases match TRBD1. Germline V gene lookup returns CDR1 KGHSH and CDR2 LQKENI. The ends lost 4 bases at V and 3 bases at J; junction bases unmatched: 3. The CDR3 is 13 residues long. The CDR3: CASSRGQDYEQYF. The CDR3 DNA sequence: TGTGCCAGCTCACGCGGACAGGACTACGAGCAGTACTTC.

This clonotype was detected a few times. The CDR3 sequence: CASSQLTGTTYNEQFF. The DNA of the CDR3 is TGCGCCAGCAGCCAACTGACAGGGACGACTTACAATGAGCAGTTCTTC. The rearrangement links TRBV4-1 to TRBJ2-1; 7 bases line up with TRBD1. Germline CDR1 MGHRA, CDR2 YSYEKL. This CDR3 is built from 16 residues. The V gene end was trimmed by 2 bases and the J gene end by 4 bases; junction bases not matched to a gene: 8.

This clonotype has more than one count but fewer than ten. The chain combines TRBV7-2 with TRBJ2-1, with 8 bases that match TRBD2. Losses at the gene ends were 3 bases for V and 3 bases for J; bases not matched to a gene: 1. This CDR3 comprises 14 residues. The germline V gene has CDR1 SGHTA and CDR2 FQGNSA. The chain's CDR3 is CASSFGRGYNEQFF. As DNA, the CDR3 is TGTGCCAGCAGCTTCGGGAGGGGCTACAATGAGCAGTTCTTC.

This clonotype is medium-sized within its sample. The gene calls are TRBV4-1 and TRBJ1-1, with D tentatively TRBD1 (5 bases). Germline CDR1 is MGHRA and CDR2 is YSYEKL. CDR3 size: 15 residues. Trimming left V 1 base short and J 12 bases short, with 21 bases between. In DNA, the CDR3 is TGCGCCAGCAGCCAAGTGAAGGGGATCGGGCCCCGGACTTTCTTT. Protein sequence: CASSQVKGIGPRTFF.

This clonotype occurred a few times. CDR3 coding DNA: TGTGCCAGCAGTTATAGCCGACGGTTAAACACCGGGGAGCTGTTTTTT. Its translation is CASSYSRRLNTGELFF. The chain recombines TRBV6-2 or TRBV6-3 with TRBJ2-2; no clear D. Germline-derived CDR1 and CDR2 are MNHEY and SVGEGT. V was cut by 3 bases and J by 2 bases, with 13 bases left in between. This CDR3 has 16 residues.

The chain joins TRBV12-3 or TRBV12-4 to TRBJ2-1; 7 positions agree with TRBD2. V lost 7 bases, J lost 4 bases, and 13 bases stayed unmatched. This CDR3 has 16 amino acids. For the CDR3, the DNA is TGTGCCAGCACCCTTAGAGCGGGAATAGGTTACAATGAGCAGTTCTTC. This codes for CASTLRAGIGYNEQFF.

This clonotype was counted a few times. The chain has TRBV28 and TRBJ1-4, with D possibly being TRBD1 (6 bases). CDR1 and CDR2 (germline): MDHEN, SYDVKM. The CDR3 totals 15 residues. Deletions cut 1 base from V and 5 bases from J, with 11 bases between. CDR3 coding DNA: TGTGCCAGCAGTTTATCAGGGGCGGTAAATGAAAAACTGTTTTTT. Its translation: CASSLSGAVNEKLFF.

CDR3 coding DNA: TGTGCCACCAGTGATTTGGTGGGCGGGAGTCACAATGAGCAGTTCTTC. Protein sequence: CATSDLVGGSHNEQFF. The gene calls are TRBV24-1 and TRBJ2-1; TRBD2 aligns across 7 bases. The CDR3 length is 16 residues. Germline CDR1 and CDR2: KGHDR and SFDVKD. V was pared by 0 bases and J by 5 bases, with 6 bases of the junction left unmatched.

This chain links TRBV30 with TRBJ2-3; D is undetermined. Germline values: CDR1 GTSNPN, CDR2 SVGIG (reference sequence). The CDR3 runs 14 residues. V dropped 3 bases and J dropped 4 bases, with 14 bases sitting between them. The CDR3 region has the DNA TGTGCCTGGAGGGGTCCGGGTTACTCAGATACGCAGTATTTT. It codes for CAWRGPGYSDTQYF.

This chain joins TRBV27 and TRBJ2-5; the match to TRBD1 covers 10 bases. The V and J ends lost 7 bases and 7 bases, in that order; junction bases with no gene match: 12. CDR1 is MNHEY, CDR2 SMNVEV, per germline (reference sequence). This CDR3 is 15 amino acids long. The CDR3: CASKAGTGDFGTQYF. CDR3 nucleotides: TGTGCCAGCAAAGCCGGGACAGGGGATTTCGGGACCCAGTACTTC.

The sample holds a few counts of this clonotype. This sequence joins TRBV3-1 and TRBJ2-7; no definite D call. This CDR3 has 15 residues. V was cut by 0 bases and J by 4 bases, with 13 bases left in between. Germline V gene data show CDR1 as LGHDT and CDR2 as YNNKEL (reference sequence). CDR3 sequence (DNA): TGTGCCAGCAGCCAAGACGCCAGTACTGCTTACGAGCAGTACTTC. It translates to CASSQDASTAYEQYF.

This clonotype was observed at least ten times. CDR3 in DNA: TGTGCCAGCAGTTTATCTGGGGCGCGAGAAAAACTGTTTTTT. This codes for CASSLSGAREKLFF. This rearrangement joins TRBV28 to TRBJ1-4; perhaps TRBD1 as D (5 bases). CDR3 size: 14 residues. Germline loops: CDR1 MDHEN, CDR2 SYDVKM. V lost 1 base to trimming and J lost 8 bases, with 11 bases between them.

This clonotype was seen only a few times. The V gene is TRBV7-2, the J gene TRBJ2-1, with 7 bases lining up with TRBD2. J lost 2 bases, V lost 2 bases, and 0 bases had no gene match. Germline V gives CDR1 SGHTA, CDR2 FQGNSA. The CDR3 contains 14 residues. The CDR3 loop reads CASSLLAAYNEQFF. The CDR3 nucleotides are TGTGCCAGCAGCTTACTAGCGGCCTACAATGAGCAGTTCTTC.

This clonotype was picked up many times. CDR3 coding DNA: TGTGCCAGCAGCCCCCGGGGGGAATCCTTCTCTGGAAACACCATATATTTT. It yields the protein CASSPRGESFSGNTIYF. The V and J genes are TRBV6-1 and TRBJ1-3; possible D gene TRBD1, 5 bases. Germline loops: CDR1 MNHNS, CDR2 SASEGT. V gave up 6 bases and J gave up 0 bases, with 18 bases separating them. The CDR3 runs 17 residues.

Ten or more counts support this clonotype. CDR3 in DNA: TGTGCCAGCAGTACGAAGACCGGGACAGGTCGATCGGAAGCTTTCTTT. Its translation: CASSTKTGTGRSEAFF. The chain couples TRBV27 to TRBJ1-1; 8 bases map to TRBD1. J gave up 8 bases and V 5 bases, and 16 bases lay outside the gene matches. The CDR3 covers 16 residues. The V gene's germline CDR1 is MNHEY and CDR2 SMNVEV (reference sequence).

In this sample, this clonotype turned up a few times. The chain couples TRBV5-4 to TRBJ2-7; 10 bases align to TRBD2. Germline assignment: CDR1 SGHNT and CDR2 YYREEE (reference sequence). The V segment lost 4 bases and the J segment 6 bases; nucleotides outside the gene matches: 13. The length of the CDR3 is 16 residues. CDR3 nucleotide sequence: TGTGCCAGCAGCGCCTCCCTAGCGGGAGATCTCGCCGAGCAGTACTTC. This translates into CASSASLAGDLAEQYF.

V gene TRBV24-1 combines with J gene TRBJ2-3; D tentatively fits TRBD1 or TRBD2 (5 bases each). CDR1 is KGHDR and CDR2 is SFDVKD in the germline V gene. The CDR3 length is 14 residues. V dropped 4 bases and J dropped 2 bases, with 9 bases sitting between them. In DNA form, the CDR3 reads TGTGCCACCAGTGAGGGGGACCCCACAGATACGCAGTATTTT. The encoded protein is CATSEGDPTDTQYF.

The V and J genes are TRBV9 and TRBJ1-6; unclear D gene. Trimming pared 2 bases from V and 5 bases from J, leaving 8 bases between. Germline assignment: CDR1 SGDLS and CDR2 YYNGEE. This CDR3 is built from 14 residues. CDR3 loop: CASSVMPDNSPLHF. The CDR3 coding sequence is TGTGCCAGCAGCGTCATGCCAGATAATTCACCCCTCCACTTT.

The rearrangement uses TRBV6-1 and TRBJ1-5; possible D gene TRBD1, 6 bases. The V gene lost 6 bases and the J gene lost 0 bases, with 9 bases spanning the gap. The CDR3 consists of 14 residues. CDR1 MNHNS and CDR2 SASEGT come from the germline V gene. CDR3 in amino acids: CASRTGISNQPQHF. For the CDR3, the DNA is TGTGCCAGCAGAACAGGGATTAGCAATCAGCCCCAGCATTTT.